The 5 T cell receptor beta chains below all came from one sample that was sequenced in a study of cytomegalovirus exposure and HLA in healthy donors. PCR primers comprised 60 Vbeta and 13 Jbeta primers. The protocol was immunoSEQ multiplex PCR, while the TCRdb copy is restricted to in-frame clones and leaves out a portion. The sample consists of some 98,000 clones, more than 60% of them appearing once. What was sequenced was PBMCs. All receptors derive from a man aged 45-65 years in good health and CMV-seronegative.

This clone was counted a few times. The chain recombines TRBV4-3 with TRBJ2-6, with D perhaps matching TRBD1 (6 bases). CDR3 length: 18 residues. V gave up 0 bases and J gave up 1 base, with 13 bases separating them. CDR1 is LGHNA and CDR2 is YSLEER in the germline V gene. In nucleotides, the CDR3 is TGCGCCAGCAGCCAAGATCATCTGAGGGGGTCTGGGGCCAACGTCCTGACTTTC. Translated, it gives CASSQDHLRGSGANVLTF.

The chain employs TRBV7-9 and TRBJ2-3; 7 bases are shared with TRBD2. The CDR3 has 15 amino acids. The trim removed 2 bases at V and 6 bases at J, leaving 8 bases unmatched. Germline V lookup: CDR1 SEHNR, CDR2 FQNEAQ (reference sequence). The CDR3 region is CASSLSSGIHDTQYF. The CDR3 nucleotides read TGTGCCAGCAGCTTATCGAGCGGGATTCATGATACGCAGTATTTT.

The chain is built from TRBV7-6 and TRBJ2-5; 8 bases line up with TRBD1. Losses at the gene ends were 7 bases for V and 1 base for J; bases not matched to a gene: 11. The germline CDR1 and CDR2 sequences are SGHVS and FNYEAQ. CDR3 length: 16 residues. CDR3 sequence (DNA): TGTGCCAGCACCGGAAGGACAGGGCACGCCCAAGAGACCCAGTACTTC. Translating it yields CASTGRTGHAQETQYF. Combining the CDR3 with reference TRBV7-6 and TRBJ2-5 gives the whole variable domain GAGVSQSPRYKVTKRGQDVALRCDPISGHVSLYWYRQALGQGPEFLTYFNYEAQQDKSGLPNDRFSAERPEGSISTLTIQRTEQRDSAMYRCASTGRTGHAQETQYFGPGTRLLVL.

This clone was detected only once. The CDR3 reads CSVPAQGANTGELFF. CDR3 bases: TGCAGCGTTCCCGCTCAGGGGGCGAACACCGGGGAGCTGTTTTTT. The chain employs TRBV29-1 and TRBJ2-2; 7 bases line up with TRBD1. Trimming removed 5 bases from V and 0 bases from J; junction bases left unmatched: 6. Germline assignment: CDR1 SQVTM and CDR2 ANQGSEA. The CDR3 consists of 15 residues.

This clone was seen only once. The chain links TRBV11-2 to TRBJ2-7; D not certain. With 0 bases removed from V and 0 bases from J, the gap between germline ends came to 6 bases. This CDR3 has 14 amino acids. Germline V lookup: CDR1 SGHAT, CDR2 FQNNGV. Here the CDR3 DNA reads TGTGCCAGCAGCTTAGATTGGAGCTCCTACGAGCAGTACTTC. Translating it yields CASSLDWSSYEQYF. Variable domain in full (rest from reference TRBV11-2 and TRBJ2-7): EAGVAQSPRYKIIEKRQSVAFWCNPISGHATLYWYQQILGQGPKLLIQFQNNGVVDDSQLPKDRFSAERLKGVDSTLKIQPAKLEDSAVYLCASSLDWSSYEQYFGPGTRLTVT.